The 31 T cell receptor beta chains below come from one sample, sequenced in a study of CD8 T cells in ankylosing spondylitis. Study conclusions and caveats: A TCR beta motif of under 10 highly homologous variants appeared characteristic of ankylosing spondylitis blood.

TCRdb reprocessed the 5' RACE reads with MiXCR, giving one entry per CDR3 protein. The sample comprises hundreds of thousands of distinct CDR3 sequences, roughly 26% of which are singletons, and about 0.92% rests with the top ten. These receptors have no identified antigens. Specimen: blood, either unsorted or a sorted T cell fraction (not recorded which). The receptors derive from a male donor with ankylosing spondylitis.

The chain joins TRBV14 to TRBJ1-1, with 7 bases that match TRBD1. CDR1 is SGHDN, CDR2 FVKESK, per germline. The V segment lost 5 bases and the J segment 7 bases; nucleotides outside the gene matches: 7. The CDR3 spans 13 residues. CDR3 amino acids: CASSTQGIGEAFF. The CDR3 DNA reads TGTGCCAGCAGCACACAGGGGATCGGTGAAGCTTTCTTT.

This clonotype occurred a few times. The V call is TRBV20-1, the J call TRBJ2-5; 8 bases fit TRBD1. This CDR3 region has 14 residues. Germline V gives CDR1 DFQATT, CDR2 SNEGSKA (reference sequence). The V gene end was trimmed by 5 bases and the J gene end by 3 bases; junction bases not matched to a gene: 8. Here the CDR3 reads CSAGPGTGKETQYF. The CDR3 DNA reads as TGCAGTGCTGGACCCGGGACAGGAAAAGAGACCCAGTACTTC.

The chain joins TRBV12-3 or TRBV12-4 to TRBJ2-1; D is ambiguous. The CDR3 loop spans 13 amino acids. V lost 4 bases and J lost 6, with 10 bases in between. This CDR3 is CASSWIASNEQFF. The CDR3 bases are TGTGCCAGCAGTTGGATAGCTTCCAATGAGCAGTTCTTC.

This clonotype was observed a handful of times. CDR3 coding DNA: TGTGCCAGCAGTGAAGCGGGCCAGCGTACCTTATCCTACGAGCAGTACTTC. This codes for CASSEAGQRTLSYEQYF. V is TRBV6-1 and J is TRBJ2-7; D remains unclear. Germline CDR1 and CDR2: MNHNS and SASEGT. Between the trimmed V and J ends, which lost 0 bases and 1 base, there was a span of 16 bases. The CDR3 loop spans 17 amino acids.

This clonotype was counted a few times. The chain is built from TRBV10-3 and TRBJ2-2, with 9 bases lining up with TRBD2. The germline V gene encodes CDR1 ENHRY and CDR2 SYGVKD. The CDR3 runs 17 residues. The V segment lost 3 bases and the J segment 4 bases; nucleotides outside the gene matches: 9. As DNA, the CDR3 is TGTGCCATCAGTGAATCGGGCCTAGCGGGGCCCACCGGGGAGCTGTTTTTT. This sequence encodes CAISESGLAGPTGELFF.

The chain has TRBV7-9 and TRBJ1-1, with D possibly being TRBD1 (5 bases). The V gene's germline CDR1 is SEHNR and CDR2 FQNEAQ (reference sequence). The CDR3 has 15 residues. Trimming cost V 5 bases and J 4 bases, with 17 bases left between them. The CDR3 spells CASSLDSVGSTEAFF. CDR3 in DNA: TGTGCCAGCAGCCTAGACAGCGTCGGGAGCACTGAAGCTTTCTTT.

V usage is TRBV20-1 and J usage is TRBJ1-2; the D is unclear. The CDR3 consists of 12 residues. CDR1 is DFQATT, CDR2 SNEGSKA, per germline (reference sequence). Trimming left V 6 bases short and J 8 bases short, with 16 bases between. Written as DNA, the CDR3 is TGCAGTGCACAACCTGGGCCCAGAGGCTACACCTTC. Amino acid sequence: CSAQPGPRGYTF.

V gene TRBV9 combines with J gene TRBJ2-1, with 7 bases lining up with TRBD2. The V gene's germline CDR1 is SGDLS and CDR2 YYNGEE. J lost 0 bases, V lost 0 bases, and 3 bases had no gene match. The CDR3 has 16 residues. CDR3 region: CASSVVSSGSYNEQFF. The CDR3 DNA is TGTGCCAGCAGCGTAGTCTCTAGCGGCTCCTACAATGAGCAGTTCTTC.

The V call is TRBV20-1, the J call TRBJ2-1; TRBD2 matches 8 bases. The germline gives CDR1 DFQATT, CDR2 SNEGSKA (reference sequence). V was pared by 4 bases and J by 6 bases, with 11 bases of the junction left unmatched. This CDR3 comprises 15 residues. CDR3 nucleotide sequence: TGCAGTGCTACCCAGGCAAGGACTAGCCTCAATGAGCAGTTCTTC. As protein: CSATQARTSLNEQFF.

V and J are TRBV5-1 and TRBJ2-7; D uncertain. This CDR3 is built from 15 residues. Trimming left V 0 bases short and J 2 bases short, with 12 bases between. CDR1 is SGHRS and CDR2 is YFSETQ in the germline V gene. The CDR3 region has the DNA TGCGCCAGCAGCTTGGCCGGCATGAATACCTACGAGCAGTACTTC. It translates to CASSLAGMNTYEQYF. The entire variable domain, with the rest obtained from reference TRBV5-1 and TRBJ2-7, is as follows: KAGVTQTPRYLIKTRGQQVTLSCSPISGHRSVSWYQQTPGQGLQFLFEYFSETQRNKGNFPGRFSGRQFSNSRSEMNVSTLELGDSALYLCASSLAGMNTYEQYFGPGTRLTVT.

This clonotype has more than one count but fewer than ten. The gene calls are TRBV4-2 and TRBJ2-3; TRBD2 agrees at 7 bases. Germline CDR1 reads LGHNA; CDR2 reads YNFKEQ. The CDR3 has 15 amino acids. The V and J ends lost 6 bases and 6 bases, in that order; junction bases with no gene match: 12. For the CDR3, the DNA is TGTGCCAGCAGACAAAGGGGCGGGAGTGAGGATACGCAGTATTTT. It is translated as CASRQRGGSEDTQYF.

This clonotype was counted between two and nine times. The V call is TRBV29-1, the J call TRBJ2-5; 7 bases match TRBD2. After removal of 7 bases from V and 0 bases from J, the junction contained 11 bases not matched to a gene. The CDR3 has 15 residues. The germline gives CDR1 SQVTM, CDR2 ANQGSEA. The CDR3: CSAITSGLNQETQYF. Here the CDR3 DNA reads TGCAGCGCCATAACATCGGGACTAAACCAAGAGACCCAGTACTTC.

This clonotype was seen a handful of times. The rearrangement links TRBV7-2 to TRBJ1-4, with D uncertain. CDR1 and CDR2 from the germline V gene are SGHTA and FQGNSA. The V end was cut by 5 bases, the J end by 2 bases, with 9 bases between. The CDR3 runs to 14 residues. The chain's CDR3 is CASSRVSTNEKLFF. In DNA form, the CDR3 reads TGTGCCAGCAGCAGGGTCTCGACTAATGAAAAACTGTTTTTT.

This chain joins TRBV5-1 and TRBJ1-1; 7 nucleotides line up with TRBD1. CDR1 is SGHRS and CDR2 is YFSETQ in the germline V gene. The CDR3 is made up of 14 amino acids. V lost 6 bases, J lost 6 bases, and 11 bases stayed unmatched. CDR3: CASTTGDTVPEAFF. The DNA of the CDR3 is TGCGCCAGCACCACAGGGGACACAGTCCCTGAAGCTTTCTTT.

This clonotype was seen a handful of times. The chain recombines TRBV7-8 with TRBJ2-1, with TRBD1 identical over 11 bases. The CDR3 is 18 amino acids. The J segment lost 7 bases and the V segment lost 2 bases, leaving 13 bases of the junction unmatched. CDR1 is SGHVS and CDR2 is FQNEAQ in the germline V gene. The CDR3 protein is CASSLSDQPGQGGNEQFF. DNA of the CDR3: TGTGCCAGCAGCTTATCCGATCAGCCGGGACAGGGGGGAAATGAGCAGTTCTTC. Supplemented by reference TRBV7-8 and TRBJ2-1, the full variable domain reads GAGVSQSPRYKVAKRGQDVALRCDPISGHVSLFWYQQALGQGPEFLTYFQNEAQLDKSGLPSDRFFAERPEGSVSTLKIQRTQQEDSAVYLCASSLSDQPGQGGNEQFFGPGTRLTVL.

This clonotype has only a few counts. V gene TRBV11-2 combines with J gene TRBJ2-3; D unclear. Trimming removed 3 bases at V and 6 bases at J, with 16 bases between. Germline V gene lookup returns CDR1 SGHAT and CDR2 FQNNGV. This CDR3 comprises 15 residues. The CDR3 reads CASSFFQPVLDTQYF. Written as DNA, the CDR3 is TGTGCCAGCAGCTTCTTCCAGCCCGTGCTGGATACGCAGTATTTT.

This chain uses TRBV20-1 with TRBJ1-2; D not certain. The germline CDR1 and CDR2 sequences are DFQATT and SNEGSKA (reference sequence). Trimming left V 4 bases short and J 0 bases short, with 9 bases between. The CDR3 totals 13 residues. CDR3 bases: TGCAGTGCTACCCTTACAGCTAACTATGGCTACACCTTC. Its protein is CSATLTANYGYTF.

This clonotype was detected only a few times. The chain employs TRBV7-2 and TRBJ2-7; D is ambiguous. Trimming took 5 bases from V and 2 from J, leaving 10 bases between them. CDR1 is SGHTA, CDR2 FQGNSA, per germline. The CDR3 loop spans 13 amino acids. The CDR3 DNA sequence: TGTGCCAGCAGCCCGGACCGAACCTACGAGCAGTACTTC. Translating gives CASSPDRTYEQYF.

The chain is built from TRBV7-9 and TRBJ1-1; D is possibly TRBD1 (5 bases). The CDR3 extends over 15 amino acids. Germline lookup yields CDR1 SEHNR and CDR2 FQNEAQ (reference sequence). V dropped 5 bases and J dropped 4 bases, with 17 bases sitting between them. This CDR3 reads CASSTQNEGSTEAFF. CDR3 bases: TGTGCCAGCAGCACCCAAAACGAGGGGAGCACTGAAGCTTTCTTT. Full variable domain (outside the CDR3, taken from reference TRBV7-9 and TRBJ1-1): DTGVSQNPRHKITKRGQNVTFRCDPISEHNRLYWYRQTLGQGPEFLTYFQNEAQLEKSRLLSDRFSAERPKGSFSTLEIQRTEQGDSAMYLCASSTQNEGSTEAFFGQGTRLTVV.

CDR3 region: CSVEDVAGGQAKNIQYF. The CDR3 bases are TGCAGCGTTGAAGATGTAGCGGGAGGGCAAGCCAAAAACATTCAGTACTTC. The chain combines TRBV29-1 with TRBJ2-4; 11 nucleotides match TRBD2. With 0 bases clipped from V and 0 bases from J, the junction kept 4 bases outside the gene matches. The germline gives CDR1 SQVTM, CDR2 ANQGSEA. This CDR3 has 17 residues.

In its sample, this clonotype was seen a few times. The chain recombines TRBV5-1 with TRBJ1-2; D perhaps matches TRBD1 (6 bases). Germline CDR1 is SGHRS and CDR2 is YFSETQ. V was cut by 6 bases and J by 6 bases, with 18 bases left in between. This CDR3 spans 14 amino acids. CDR3 sequence (DNA): TGCGCCAGCAATCAGGGGAGGAGGAGGAATGGCTACACCTTC. Protein product: CASNQGRRRNGYTF.

J is TRBJ1-6 and V is TRBV4-2; D may be TRBD1 (5 bases). This CDR3 has 17 residues. CDR1 and CDR2 from the germline V gene are LGHNA and YNFKEQ. Deletions cut 0 bases from V and 10 bases from J, with 19 bases between. CDR3 in amino acids: CASSQDGLGVQESPLHF. CDR3 sequence (DNA): TGTGCCAGCAGCCAAGACGGGTTGGGGGTTCAAGAATCACCCCTCCACTTT.

The V and J genes are TRBV20-1 and TRBJ2-1, with D tentatively TRBD2 (6 bases). Trimming removed 0 bases from V and 3 bases from J, with 6 bases in between. The CDR3 consists of 13 residues. Germline CDR1 is DFQATT and CDR2 is SNEGSKA (reference sequence). The CDR3 nucleotides read TGCAGTGCTAGAGAGGGAGGCTACAATGAGCAGTTCTTC. It is translated as CSAREGGYNEQFF.

This clonotype was recorded only once. The rearrangement uses TRBV7-9 and TRBJ2-2; a weak D match, TRBD2 (5 bases). Germline CDR1 reads SEHNR; CDR2 reads FQNEAQ (reference sequence). The CDR3 consists of 15 residues. The V end lost 3 bases, the J end lost 4 bases, and 12 bases lay between the germline ends. DNA for the CDR3: TGTGCCAGCAGCTTGGGTTTGAGCGGCACCGGGGAGCTGTTTTTT. It yields the protein CASSLGLSGTGELFF.

The chain recombines TRBV6-2 or TRBV6-3 with TRBJ2-7, with D uncertain. CDR1 is MNHEY, CDR2 SVGEGT, per germline. The V end lost 2 bases, the J end lost 4 bases, and 6 bases lay between the germline ends. The CDR3 contains 12 residues. The DNA for the CDR3 is TGTGCCAGCAGTTACCGACTTTACGAGCAGTACTTC. It yields the protein CASSYRLYEQYF.

The table lists this clonotype with many counts. The rearrangement links TRBV18 to TRBJ2-3; D gene ambiguous. The CDR3 consists of 12 residues. Trimming pared 3 bases from V and 2 bases from J, leaving 3 bases between. Germline loops: CDR1 KGHSH, CDR2 LQKENI. CDR3: CASSPDTDTQYF. The DNA for the CDR3 is TGTGCCAGCTCACCGGACACAGATACGCAGTATTTT.

This clonotype was seen repeatedly, ten times or more. V gene TRBV20-1 combines with J gene TRBJ1-5; D ambiguous. V was cut by 0 bases and J by 3 bases, with 6 bases left in between. Germline lookup yields CDR1 DFQATT and CDR2 SNEGSKA (reference sequence). The CDR3 is made up of 13 amino acids. The CDR3 is CSAREAFNQPQHF. CDR3 bases: TGCAGTGCTAGAGAGGCTTTCAATCAGCCCCAGCATTTT.

This chain uses TRBV5-5 with TRBJ1-5; 8 positions agree with TRBD1. J gave up 2 bases and V 0 bases, and 10 bases lay outside the gene matches. CDR3 size: 18 residues. In germline, CDR1 is SGHKS, CDR2 YYEKEE (reference sequence). The CDR3 DNA reads TGTGCCAGCAGCTTGGGGGTAATTCTGACAGGGGGCAATCAGCCCCAGCATTTT. Encoded protein: CASSLGVILTGGNQPQHF. Drawing the rest from reference TRBV5-5 and TRBJ1-5, the complete variable domain is DAGVTQSPTHLIKTRGQQVTLRCSPISGHKSVSWYQQVLGQGPQFIFQYYEKEERGRGNFPDRFSARQFPNYSSELNVNALLLGDSALYLCASSLGVILTGGNQPQHFGDGTRLSIL.

This clonotype has just a few counts. The rearrangement uses TRBV10-3 and TRBJ2-1; 13 bases are a match to TRBD2. This CDR3 is 15 amino acids long. V lost 2 bases to trimming and J lost 9 bases; unmatched junction nucleotides: 4. Germline values: CDR1 ENHRY, CDR2 SYGVKD. The CDR3 loop reads CAISEGLAGDSEQFF. The CDR3, as DNA: TGTGCCATCAGTGAGGGACTAGCGGGAGATTCTGAGCAGTTCTTC.

The rearrangement links TRBV10-3 to TRBJ2-1; no reliable D call. The CDR3 is made up of 11 amino acids. CDR1 and CDR2 (germline): ENHRY, SYGVKD. Trimming took 8 bases from V and 0 from J, leaving 2 bases between them. The CDR3 region is CAIGSYNEQFF. The CDR3 DNA is TGTGCCATCGGCTCCTACAATGAGCAGTTCTTC.

In this sample, this clonotype turned up a few times. The chain couples TRBV6-1 to TRBJ2-3; 7 bases are a match to TRBD2. This CDR3 contains 13 residues. Germline values: CDR1 MNHNS, CDR2 SASEGT. V dropped 5 bases and J dropped 4; count of bases not matched to a gene: 3. The CDR3 is CASSSGTADTQYF. The DNA for the CDR3 is TGTGCCAGCAGTAGCGGGACGGCAGATACGCAGTATTTT.